Below are 9 T cell receptor beta chains sequenced from a single sample in a study of T cell changes during pregnancy in multiple sclerosis. The method was immunoSEQ multiplex PCR; TCRdb's version includes in-frame clones alone and lacks a portion of them. Here the sample spans over 70,000 clones, around 93% being singletons. The starting material was peripheral blood, obtained in the third trimester of pregnancy. The receptor source for this set is a female donor with multiple sclerosis, enrolled in a pregnancy study.

This sequence joins TRBV7-6 and TRBJ2-1; TRBD2 is a possible D gene (6 bases). The CDR3 is 14 amino acids. Trimming took off 1 base at V and 4 bases at J, with 8 bases between the two ends. Germline V CDR1 and CDR2: SGHVS, FNYEAQ. The CDR3 DNA is TGTGCCAGCAGCTTAGGCGGGAAATACAATGAGCAGTTCTTC. It specifies CASSLGGKYNEQFF.

The rearrangement uses TRBV21-1 and TRBJ2-3; the D segment call TRBD1 is taken from the table without a DNA check. TRBV21-1 counts as a pseudogene. CDR3 length: 17 residues. Written as DNA, the CDR3 is TGTGCCAGCAGCAGCCTGGAAGGTGGGACAACAACAGATACGCAGTATTTT. Residues: CASSSLEGGTTTDTQYF.

This rearrangement joins TRBV7-9 to TRBJ2-1; 7 bases align to TRBD1. The CDR3 has 15 amino acids. The junction had 8 bases not matched to a gene; V was cut back by 3 bases and J by 6 bases. The germline V gene has CDR1 SEHNR and CDR2 FQNEAQ (reference sequence). The CDR3 DNA follows: TGTGCCAGCAGCTTTGTCCGGGACAGTCTCAATGAGCAGTTCTTC. Translating gives CASSFVRDSLNEQFF.

The CDR3 sequence is CSVVRGGYEQYF. The CDR3 nucleotides read TGCAGCGTTGTTAGGGGGGGCTACGAGCAGTACTTC. The chain combines TRBV29-1 with TRBJ2-7; the D gene is possibly TRBD2 (7 bases). V lost 4 bases, J lost 3 bases, and 10 bases lay in between. Germline CDR1 SQVTM, CDR2 ANQGSEA. CDR3 size: 12 residues.

This clone was found once. This chain links TRBV6-5 with TRBJ2-7; 9 bases agree with TRBD1. After removal of 5 bases from V and 5 bases from J, the junction contained 7 bases not matched to a gene. Germline V gene lookup returns CDR1 MNHEY and CDR2 SVGAGI. The CDR3 length is 14 residues. The CDR3 sequence is CASSNPGTGNEQYF. CDR3 DNA: TGTGCCAGCAGTAATCCCGGGACAGGGAACGAGCAGTACTTC.

This clone was counted a single time. The chain uses TRBV6-5 and TRBJ2-7; TRBD2 is a possible D gene (6 bases). The length of the CDR3 is 14 residues. The germline V gene has CDR1 MNHEY and CDR2 SVGAGI. V dropped 7 bases and J dropped 7 bases, with 20 bases sitting between them. As DNA, the CDR3 is TGTGCCAGCACCAACAGTCGGAGCGGAGGGGAGCAGTACTTC. This codes for CASTNSRSGGEQYF.

The DNA for the CDR3 is TGTGCCAGTACCGATGAGGGGACAGGGGGTTATCAGCCCCAGCATTTT. It encodes CASTDEGTGGYQPQHF. The rearrangement links TRBV19 to TRBJ1-5, with 11 positions matching TRBD1. Losses at the gene ends were 7 bases for V and 5 bases for J; bases not matched to a gene: 10. The CDR3 runs 16 residues. Germline V gene sequence: CDR1 LNHDA, CDR2 SQIVND (reference sequence). The full variable domain, its missing parts supplied by reference TRBV19 and TRBJ1-5, is DGGITQSPKYLFRKEGQNVTLSCEQNLNHDAMYWYRQDPGQGLRLIYYSQIVNDFQKGDIAEGYSVSREKKESFPLTVTSAQKNPTAFYLCASTDEGTGGYQPQHFGDGTRLSIL.

V usage is TRBV7-9 and J usage is TRBJ2-1, with a possible D match to TRBD2 (6 bases). CDR1 and CDR2 from the germline V gene are SEHNR and FQNEAQ (reference sequence). This CDR3 comprises 15 residues. Between the trimmed V and J ends, which lost 4 bases and 5 bases, there was a span of 15 bases. The CDR3 bases are TGTGCCAGCAGCTCTAAAGCTGGGACTGACAATGAGCAGTTCTTC. Translated, it gives CASSSKAGTDNEQFF.

The V call is TRBV5-1, the J call TRBJ2-7; TRBD2 aligns across 9 bases. Germline values: CDR1 SGHRS, CDR2 YFSETQ. The CDR3 spans 16 residues. Trimming cost V 4 bases and J 2 bases; bases outside gene matches: 10. This CDR3 is CASSPQGAGGAYEQYF. In DNA, the CDR3 is TGCGCCAGCAGCCCACAGGGAGCGGGAGGCGCCTACGAGCAGTACTTC.